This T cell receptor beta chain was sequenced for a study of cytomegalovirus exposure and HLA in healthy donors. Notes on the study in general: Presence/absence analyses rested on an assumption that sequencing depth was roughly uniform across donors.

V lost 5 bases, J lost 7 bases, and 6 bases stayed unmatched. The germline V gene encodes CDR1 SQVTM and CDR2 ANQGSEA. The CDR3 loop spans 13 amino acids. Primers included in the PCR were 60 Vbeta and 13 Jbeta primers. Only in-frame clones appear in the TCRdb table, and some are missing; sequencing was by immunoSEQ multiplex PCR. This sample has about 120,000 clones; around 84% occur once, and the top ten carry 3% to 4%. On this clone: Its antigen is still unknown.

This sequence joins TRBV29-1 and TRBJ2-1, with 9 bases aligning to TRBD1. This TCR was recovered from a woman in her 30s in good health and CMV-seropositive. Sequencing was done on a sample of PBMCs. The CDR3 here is CSVPGQGENEQFF. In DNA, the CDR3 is TGCAGCGTTCCGGGACAGGGTGAGAATGAGCAGTTCTTC.